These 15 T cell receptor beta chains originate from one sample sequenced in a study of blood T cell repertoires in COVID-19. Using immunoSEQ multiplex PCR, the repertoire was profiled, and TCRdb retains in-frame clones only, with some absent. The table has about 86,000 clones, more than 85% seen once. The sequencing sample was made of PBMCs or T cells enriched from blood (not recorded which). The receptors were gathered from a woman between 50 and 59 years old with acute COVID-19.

CDR3 amino acids: CATTGTTSDEQFF. The CDR3 nucleotides read TGTGCCACAACCGGGACTACCAGCGATGAGCAGTTCTTC. The V and J genes are TRBV6-5 and TRBJ2-1; 7 nucleotides match TRBD2. Unmatched junction bases numbered 11, after V lost 10 bases and J lost 8 bases. Looked up from germline, CDR1 is MNHEY and CDR2 is SVGAGI. CDR3 length: 13 residues.

Here the CDR3 reads CASSEAFQTGGHF. CDR3 in DNA: TGTGCCAGCAGTGAAGCTTTCCAGACCGGAGGCCACTTT. The chain carries TRBV2 and TRBJ1-6; D is unresolved. CDR1 and CDR2 from the germline V gene are SNHLY and FYNNEI. The V and J ends lost 0 bases and 18 bases respectively, with 15 bases between them. This CDR3 spans 13 amino acids.

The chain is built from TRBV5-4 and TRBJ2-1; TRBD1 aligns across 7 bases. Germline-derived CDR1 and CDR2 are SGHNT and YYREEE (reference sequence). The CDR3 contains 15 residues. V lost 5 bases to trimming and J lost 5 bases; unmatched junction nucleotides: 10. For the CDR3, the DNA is TGTGCCAGCAGGATTGACAGGGTACGCAACAATGAGCAGTTCTTC. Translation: CASRIDRVRNNEQFF.

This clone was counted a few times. The CDR3 region has the DNA TGTGCCAGCAGTCGGGACAGGGGTCACAATGAGCAGTTCTTC. Residues: CASSRDRGHNEQFF. This rearrangement joins TRBV25-1 to TRBJ2-1; 10 positions agree with TRBD1. The CDR3 is made up of 14 amino acids. The germline V gene has CDR1 MGHDK and CDR2 SYGVNS. The trim removed 5 bases at V and 5 bases at J, leaving 3 bases unmatched.

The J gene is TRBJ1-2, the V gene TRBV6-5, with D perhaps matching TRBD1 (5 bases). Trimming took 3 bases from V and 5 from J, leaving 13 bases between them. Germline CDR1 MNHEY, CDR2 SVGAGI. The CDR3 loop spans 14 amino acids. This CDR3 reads CASSYRQLIYGYTF. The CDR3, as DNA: TGTGCCAGCAGTTATAGACAGCTTATTTATGGCTACACCTTC.

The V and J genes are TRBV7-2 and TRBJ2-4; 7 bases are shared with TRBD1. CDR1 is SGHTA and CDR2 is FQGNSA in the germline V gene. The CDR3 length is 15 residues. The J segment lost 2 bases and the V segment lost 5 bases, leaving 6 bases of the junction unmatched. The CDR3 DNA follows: TGTGCCAGCAGCCCCCAGACAGGGTCCAAAAACATTCAGTACTTC. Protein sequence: CASSPQTGSKNIQYF.

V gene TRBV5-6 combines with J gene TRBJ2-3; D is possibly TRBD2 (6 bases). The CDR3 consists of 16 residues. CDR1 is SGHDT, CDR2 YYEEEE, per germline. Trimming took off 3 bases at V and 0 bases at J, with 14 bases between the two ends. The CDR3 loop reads CASSSGLAYSTDTQYF. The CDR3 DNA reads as TGTGCCAGCAGCTCCGGGCTAGCGTATAGCACAGATACGCAGTATTTT.

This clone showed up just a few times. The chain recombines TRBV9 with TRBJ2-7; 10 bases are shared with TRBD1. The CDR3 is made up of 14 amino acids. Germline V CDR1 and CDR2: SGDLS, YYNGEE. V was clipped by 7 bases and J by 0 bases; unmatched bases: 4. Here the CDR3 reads CASGRTGGSYEQYF. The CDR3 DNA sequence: TGTGCCAGCGGACGGACAGGGGGCTCCTACGAGCAGTACTTC.

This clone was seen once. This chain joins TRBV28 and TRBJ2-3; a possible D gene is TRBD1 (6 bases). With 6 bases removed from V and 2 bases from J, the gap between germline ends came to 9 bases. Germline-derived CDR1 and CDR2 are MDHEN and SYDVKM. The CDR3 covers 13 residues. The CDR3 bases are TGTGCCAGCAGGGACAGCCTCACAGATACGCAGTATTTT. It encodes CASRDSLTDTQYF.

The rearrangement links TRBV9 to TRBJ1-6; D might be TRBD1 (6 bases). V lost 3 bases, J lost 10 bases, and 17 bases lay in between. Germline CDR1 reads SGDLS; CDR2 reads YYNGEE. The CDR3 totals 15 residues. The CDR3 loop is CASSEGQSIGSPLHF. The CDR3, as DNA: TGTGCCAGCAGCGAAGGACAGTCAATAGGATCACCCCTCCACTTT.

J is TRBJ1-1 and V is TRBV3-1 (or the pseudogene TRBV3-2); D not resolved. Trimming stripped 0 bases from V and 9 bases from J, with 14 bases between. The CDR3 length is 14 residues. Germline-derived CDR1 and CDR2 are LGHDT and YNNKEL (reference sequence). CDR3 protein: CASSQDTALQKAFF. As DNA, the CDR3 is TGTGCCAGCAGCCAAGATACAGCTTTACAAAAAGCTTTCTTT.

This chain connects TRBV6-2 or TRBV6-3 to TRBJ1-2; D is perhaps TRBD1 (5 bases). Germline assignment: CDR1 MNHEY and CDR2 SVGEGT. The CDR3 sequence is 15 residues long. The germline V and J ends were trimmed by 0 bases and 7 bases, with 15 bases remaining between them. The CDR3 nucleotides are TGTGCCAGCAGTTACTCGAGTAAGGGACTGACTGGCTACACCTTC. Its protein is CASSYSSKGLTGYTF.

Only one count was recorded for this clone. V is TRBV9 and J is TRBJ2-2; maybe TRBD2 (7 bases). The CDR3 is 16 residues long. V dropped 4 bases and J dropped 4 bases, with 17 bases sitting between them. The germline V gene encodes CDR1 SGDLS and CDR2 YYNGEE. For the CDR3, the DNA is TGTGCCAGCAGCCCCTCGGGGGGCGTCGGCACCGGGGAGCTGTTTTTT. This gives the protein CASSPSGGVGTGELFF.

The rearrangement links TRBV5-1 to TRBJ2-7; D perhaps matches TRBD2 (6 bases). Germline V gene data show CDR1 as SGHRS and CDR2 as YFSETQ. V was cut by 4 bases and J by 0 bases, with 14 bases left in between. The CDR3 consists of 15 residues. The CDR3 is CASSPGVGDSYEQYF. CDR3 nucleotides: TGCGCCAGCAGCCCGGGAGTCGGGGACTCCTACGAGCAGTACTTC.

CDR3 nucleotide sequence: TGCGCCAGCGGCCTGGGACAGCTGAAAGACGAGCAGTACTTC. Encoded protein: CASGLGQLKDEQYF. This sequence joins TRBV5-1 and TRBJ2-7; 7 nucleotides line up with TRBD1. The CDR3 has 14 residues. CDR1 and CDR2 (germline): SGHRS, YFSETQ. Trimming took 7 bases from V and 5 from J; bases not matched to a gene: 12.